The next 3 T cell receptor beta chains were all read from a single sample in a study of CD8 T cells in ankylosing spondylitis. TCRdb re-analysed the 5' RACE reads in MiXCR, keeping a single row per CDR3 protein. Of 150,000 or so distinct CDR3 sequences detected, around a third appear once; the ten largest clones hold around 6%. The sequenced material came from synovial fluid, either unsorted or a sorted T cell fraction (not recorded which). These receptors came from a male donor with ankylosing spondylitis.

This clonotype was found many times. The chain recombines TRBV7-9 with TRBJ2-3, with D tentatively TRBD2 (5 bases). The CDR3 contains 15 residues. Between the trimmed V and J ends, which lost 1 base and 3 bases, there was a span of 11 bases. Looked up from germline, CDR1 is SEHNR and CDR2 is FQNEAQ (reference sequence). In DNA form, the CDR3 reads TGTGCCAGCAGCTTAGGGCTAGCAATAACAGATACGCAGTATTTT. This gives the protein CASSLGLAITDTQYF.

In this sample, this clonotype turned up many times. This rearrangement joins TRBV2 to TRBJ2-7; TRBD2 aligns across 7 bases. The CDR3 covers 14 residues. In germline, CDR1 is SNHLY, CDR2 FYNNEI. V was pared by 6 bases and J by 6 bases, with 11 bases of the junction left unmatched. The CDR3 sequence is CASSQRGADGEQYF. CDR3 bases: TGTGCCAGCAGCCAGCGGGGAGCGGATGGCGAGCAGTACTTC.

This clonotype was picked up a small number of times. The chain couples TRBV11-1 to TRBJ2-1; 9 bases line up with TRBD2. CDR1 and CDR2 (germline): SGHAT, FQDESV (reference sequence). J lost 8 bases, V lost 2 bases, and 16 bases had no gene match. This CDR3 is built from 18 residues. CDR3 bases: TGTGCCAGCAGCTTATGGTTCGGCGGGGGGGCCAGTATAGATGAGCAGTTCTTC. Translating it yields CASSLWFGGGASIDEQFF. The whole variable domain, remainder taken from reference TRBV11-1 and TRBJ2-1, is EAEVAQSPRYKITEKSQAVAFWCDPISGHATLYWYRQILGQGPELLVQFQDESVVDDSQLPKDRFSAERLKGVDSTLKIQPAELGDSAMYLCASSLWFGGGASIDEQFFGPGTRLTVL.